The 14 T cell receptor beta chains below come from one sample, sequenced in a study of CD8 T cells in Susac syndrome. Random hexamers were used to reverse transcribe an amount of roughly 0.45 to 1 ug RNA. TCRdb independently ran MiXCR on the immunoSEQ multiplex PCR reads; one entry per CDR3 protein. The sample contains roughly 150,000 distinct CDR3 sequences, approximately 95% of which appear only once. What was sequenced was CD4+ T cells from PBMCs. All receptors come from a human donor with Susac syndrome.

The chain employs TRBV20-1 and TRBJ2-5; maybe TRBD2 (6 bases). The CDR3 covers 15 residues. V dropped 4 bases and J dropped 0 bases, with 15 bases sitting between them. Germline assignment: CDR1 DFQATT and CDR2 SNEGSKA (reference sequence). The CDR3 bases are TGCAGTGCTACCTCCGGCGGGGTTTACCAAGAGACCCAGTACTTC. Translating gives CSATSGGVYQETQYF.

The chain recombines TRBV5-1 with TRBJ1-2; no clear D. The germline V gene encodes CDR1 SGHRS and CDR2 YFSETQ. With 0 bases removed from V and 2 bases from J, the gap between germline ends came to 11 bases. This CDR3 comprises 15 residues. The CDR3 here is CASSLGLSANYGYTF. In nucleotides, the CDR3 is TGCGCCAGCAGCTTGGGTTTGTCGGCCAACTATGGCTACACCTTC.

The chain uses TRBV3-1 and TRBJ1-5, with no clear D. This CDR3 has 13 amino acids. V lost 11 bases to trimming and J lost 7 bases, with 18 bases between them. Germline V gene sequence: CDR1 LGHDT, CDR2 YNNKEL (reference sequence). In DNA form, the CDR3 reads TGTGCCCAGCGGTATAATCATCCACAGCCCCAGCATTTT. Translated: CAQRYNHPQPQHF.

DNA of the CDR3: TGCGCCAGCAGCTTGCCCACCTCTGGGGCCAACGTCCTGACTTTC. This translates into CASSLPTSGANVLTF. The chain links TRBV5-1 to TRBJ2-6; D is uncertain. Trimming took off 1 base at V and 0 bases at J, with 5 bases between the two ends. The germline V gene has CDR1 SGHRS and CDR2 YFSETQ. The CDR3 runs to 15 residues. Variable domain in full (rest from reference TRBV5-1 and TRBJ2-6): KAGVTQTPRYLIKTRGQQVTLSCSPISGHRSVSWYQQTPGQGLQFLFEYFSETQRNKGNFPGRFSGRQFSNSRSEMNVSTLELGDSALYLCASSLPTSGANVLTFGAGSRLTVL.

The rearrangement links TRBV7-6 to TRBJ2-1, with 11 bases that match TRBD2. The junction had 10 bases not matched to a gene; V was cut back by 0 bases and J by 6 bases. The CDR3 is made up of 18 amino acids. The germline CDR1 and CDR2 sequences are SGHVS and FNYEAQ. DNA of the CDR3: TGTGCCAGCAGCTTAGCGTCGACGGCTAGCGGGGGGATCAATGAGCAGTTCTTC. Translating gives CASSLASTASGGINEQFF.

V gene TRBV7-2 combines with J gene TRBJ1-5, with a tentative D call TRBD1 (6 bases). Trimming took off 5 bases at V and 0 bases at J, with 11 bases between the two ends. The germline gives CDR1 SGHTA, CDR2 FQGNSA. This CDR3 region has 15 residues. The CDR3: CASSKDSNSNQPQHF. The CDR3, as DNA: TGTGCCAGCAGCAAGGACAGCAATAGCAATCAGCCCCAGCATTTT.

V gene TRBV20-1 combines with J gene TRBJ2-1; 9 nucleotides align to TRBD2. V dropped 3 bases and J dropped 7; count of bases not matched to a gene: 4. The CDR3 has 13 amino acids. CDR1 and CDR2 (germline): DFQATT, SNEGSKA (reference sequence). Here the CDR3 DNA reads TGCAGTGCTAGGGCGGGGGGGCTAAATGAGCAGTTCTTC. Its protein product is CSARAGGLNEQFF.

This clonotype was seen a single time. This chain links TRBV7-3 with TRBJ2-3; 8 bases fit TRBD2. CDR3 length: 14 residues. With V trimmed by 5 bases and J by 5 bases, 6 bases remained unmatched. The germline gives CDR1 SGHTA, CDR2 FQGTGA. The CDR3 nucleotides are TGTGCCAGCAGCATGGCGGGGGGCCGAGATACGCAGTATTTT. This gives the protein CASSMAGGRDTQYF.

The CDR3 DNA follows: TGTGCCAGCAGCTTAATAACAGGGGGCGAGCAGTACTTC. It translates to CASSLITGGEQYF. The V gene is TRBV7-3, the J gene TRBJ2-7, with 8 bases matching TRBD1. The CDR3 covers 13 residues. The V gene's germline CDR1 is SGHTA and CDR2 FQGTGA. V shed 1 base and J 6 bases; nucleotides not matched to a gene: 2.

The chain couples TRBV3-1 to TRBJ2-3, with D perhaps matching TRBD1 or TRBD2 (5 bases each). V lost 4 bases and J lost 4, with 9 bases in between. This CDR3 spans 13 amino acids. Germline values: CDR1 LGHDT, CDR2 YNNKEL (reference sequence). The CDR3 reads CASSPGTADTQYF. In DNA, the CDR3 is TGTGCCAGCAGCCCGGGGACCGCAGATACGCAGTATTTT.

The chain combines TRBV12-3 or TRBV12-4 with TRBJ2-5; weak D call: TRBD2 (6 bases). V lost 6 bases, J lost 4 bases, and 9 bases lay in between. This CDR3 contains 12 residues. CDR3 sequence (DNA): TGTGCCAGCAGCTCTAGCGCAGAGACCCAGTACTTC. Its protein product is CASSSSAETQYF.

The rearrangement uses TRBV15 and TRBJ2-1; 9 bases match TRBD2. Losses at the gene ends were 9 bases for V and 8 bases for J; bases not matched to a gene: 11. CDR1 is LNHNV, CDR2 YYDKDF, per germline (reference sequence). This CDR3 has 14 amino acids. The chain's CDR3 is CATWLAGGPYEQFF. Here the CDR3 DNA reads TGTGCCACTTGGTTGGCGGGGGGGCCCTATGAGCAGTTCTTC. Looking up the rest from reference TRBV15 and TRBJ2-1 gives the full variable domain: DAMVIQNPRYQVTQFGKPVTLSCSQTLNHNVMYWYQQKSSQAPKLLFHYYDKDFNNEADTPDNFQSRRPNTSFCFLDIRSPGLGDTAMYLCATWLAGGPYEQFFGPGTRLTVL.

This chain links TRBV18 with TRBJ1-1; D is undetermined. Looked up from germline, CDR1 is KGHSH and CDR2 is LQKENI. V lost 4 bases to trimming and J lost 1 base, with 19 bases between them. The CDR3 spans 17 residues. CDR3 in amino acids: CASSLVMGSLTNTEAFF. The CDR3 region has the DNA TGTGCCAGCTCACTGGTTATGGGATCCCTTACGAACACTGAAGCTTTCTTT.

V and J are TRBV6-5 and TRBJ1-2; 11 nucleotides agree with TRBD1. Looked up from germline, CDR1 is MNHEY and CDR2 is SVGAGI. CDR3 size: 18 residues. V trimming: 8 bases; J trimming: 3 bases; junction bases outside the gene matches: 17. In nucleotides, the CDR3 is TGTGCCAGCGGTTCACAATCGGGACAGGGGGAGTCTTACTATGGCTACACCTTC. It encodes CASGSQSGQGESYYGYTF.